The 8 T cell receptor beta chains given below trace back to one sample, sequenced in a study of blood T cell repertoires in COVID-19. Clones were read by immunoSEQ multiplex PCR, and TCRdb kept only the in-frame ones, dropping some. Here the sample spans more than 150,000 clones, 84% being singletons. Sequenced: peripheral blood. These receptors were taken from a human donor in a cohort sampled during active COVID-19.

This clone was detected only once. In DNA form, the CDR3 reads TGTGCCAGCTCACCTGGGGGCCAGCAAGAGACCCAGTACTTC. It specifies CASSPGGQQETQYF. The rearrangement uses TRBV18 and TRBJ2-5; D is perhaps TRBD1 (6 bases). The CDR3 length is 14 residues. The germline gives CDR1 KGHSH, CDR2 LQKENI. V was clipped by 3 bases and J by 2 bases, with 10 bases between them.

V gene TRBV9 combines with J gene TRBJ2-3, with 7 bases identical to TRBD2. The CDR3 covers 16 residues. Losses at the gene ends were 3 bases for V and 4 bases for J; bases not matched to a gene: 11. Germline CDR1 SGDLS, CDR2 YYNGEE. Here the CDR3 reads CASSEPPTGGSDTQYF. In DNA, the CDR3 is TGTGCCAGCAGCGAGCCCCCGACGGGAGGTTCAGATACGCAGTATTTT.

The CDR3 loop is CASSSGQIGYTF. In nucleotides, the CDR3 is TGTGCCAGCAGCTCGGGACAGATTGGCTACACCTTC. The gene calls are TRBV7-2 and TRBJ1-2; 7 bases map to TRBD1. Per the germline V gene, CDR1 is SGHTA and CDR2 is FQGNSA. V shed 4 bases, J shed 7 bases, and the junction held 3 bases outside the gene matches. The CDR3 has 12 residues. Together with reference TRBV7-2 and TRBJ1-2, the CDR3 gives the full variable domain: GAGVSQSPSNKVTEKGKDVELRCDPISGHTALYWYRQSLGQGLEFLIYFQGNSAPDKSGLPSDRFSAERTGGSVSTLTIQRTQQEDSAVYLCASSSGQIGYTFGSGTRLTVV.

This clone was seen just once. The chain joins TRBV6-6 to TRBJ1-1; TRBD1 matches at 7 bases. Germline CDR1 and CDR2: MNHNY and SVGAGI (reference sequence). The CDR3 has 14 residues. V lost 2 bases to trimming and J lost 1 base; unmatched junction nucleotides: 1. The CDR3 loop reads CASSYGTANTEAFF. The CDR3 bases are TGTGCCAGCAGTTACGGGACAGCGAACACTGAAGCTTTCTTT.

The J gene is TRBJ2-7, the V gene TRBV6-4; no definite D call. V shed 0 bases and J shed 2 bases, with 8 bases lying between them. Germline V gene data show CDR1 as MRHNA and CDR2 as SNTAGT. This CDR3 is built from 14 residues. In DNA, the CDR3 is TGTGCCAGCAGTGACTCGACAAGACCCTACGAGCAGTACTTC. As protein: CASSDSTRPYEQYF.

The CDR3 DNA sequence: TGTGCCAGCTCATTGGGACAGGGTCGGGAAAAACTGTTTTTT. Protein sequence: CASSLGQGREKLFF. The rearrangement uses TRBV18 and TRBJ1-4; TRBD1 matches 9 bases. The CDR3 totals 14 residues. The V gene's germline CDR1 is KGHSH and CDR2 LQKENI. V lost 5 bases, J lost 8 bases, and 6 bases stayed unmatched.

This CDR3 reads CASRLSTGDYGYTF. The CDR3 DNA sequence: TGCGCCAGCAGGCTTAGTACAGGGGACTATGGCTACACCTTC. V is TRBV5-1 and J is TRBJ1-2, with 7 bases lining up with TRBD1. The CDR3 consists of 14 residues. The J segment lost 3 bases and the V segment lost 5 bases, leaving 7 bases of the junction unmatched. Germline loops: CDR1 SGHRS, CDR2 YFSETQ.

The chain joins TRBV2 to TRBJ2-3, with TRBD2 as a possible D gene (6 bases). V lost 3 bases and J lost 4, with 8 bases in between. The germline V gene has CDR1 SNHLY and CDR2 FYNNEI. The CDR3 runs to 13 residues. The CDR3 sequence: CASSEGGPDTQYF. The DNA of the CDR3 is TGTGCCAGCAGTGAGGGGGGACCAGATACGCAGTATTTT.